Here is one T cell receptor beta chain with its context. The antigen is not known. The sample originates from a study of T cell responses to AZD1222 COVID-19 vaccine. About the study: Researchers grouped second doses given at about 4 or about 12 weeks into one pool. Study-level findings and limits: Regions 160-218 and 743-854 dominated among vaccine-associated CD4 TCRs spanning spike.

The assay was immunoSEQ multiplex PCR, and TCRdb's table has in-frame clones only and misses some. This sample yields roughly 120,000 clones, of which about 89% are seen a single time; 4.2% belongs to the top ten. The V gene's germline CDR1 is LNHDA and CDR2 SQIVND (reference sequence). The V gene lost 8 bases and the J gene lost 0 bases, with 13 bases spanning the gap. The CDR3 covers 14 residues. V gene TRBV19 combines with J gene TRBJ1-1; TRBD1 is a possible D gene (5 bases). This sample comprised peripheral blood, obtained on day 0 of AZD1222 vaccination. This receptor was taken from an adult in good health. CDR3 sequence reads: CASAHRRMNTEAFF. The CDR3 nucleotides read TGTGCCAGTGCCCACAGGCGCATGAACACTGAAGCTTTCTTT. The full variable domain, in which reference TRBV19 and TRBJ1-1 provide the parts outside the CDR3, is DGGITQSPKYLFRKEGQNVTLSCEQNLNHDAMYWYRQDPGQGLRLIYYSQIVNDFQKGDIAEGYSVSREKKESFPLTVTSAQKNPTAFYLCASAHRRMNTEAFFGQGTRLTVV.